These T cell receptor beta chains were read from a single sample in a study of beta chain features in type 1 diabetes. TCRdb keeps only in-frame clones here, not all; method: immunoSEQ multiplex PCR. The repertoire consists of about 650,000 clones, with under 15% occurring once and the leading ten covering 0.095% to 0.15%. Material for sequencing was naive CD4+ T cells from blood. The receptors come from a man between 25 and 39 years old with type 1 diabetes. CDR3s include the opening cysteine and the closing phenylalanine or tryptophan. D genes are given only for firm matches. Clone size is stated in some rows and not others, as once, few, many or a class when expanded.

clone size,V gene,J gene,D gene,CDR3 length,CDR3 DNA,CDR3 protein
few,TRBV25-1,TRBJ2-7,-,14,TGTGCCAGCAGTGATTCGGGACGGTTCTACGAGCAGTACTTC,CASSDSGRFYEQYF
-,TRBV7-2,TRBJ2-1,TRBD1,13,TGTGCCAGCAGCTTAAGACAGGGGTATGAGCAGTTCTTC,CASSLRQGYEQFF
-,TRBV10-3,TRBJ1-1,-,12,TGTGCCATCAGTGGGGGGCAAGGTGAAGCTTTCTTT,CAISGGQGEAFF
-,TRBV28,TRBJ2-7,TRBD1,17,TGTGCCAGCAGTTTTGAGGGGACAGCCGAGGCCACCTACGAGCAGTACTTC,CASSFEGTAEATYEQYF
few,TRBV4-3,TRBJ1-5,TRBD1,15,TGCGCCAGCGGAGACAGGGCAGAAGACAATCAGCCCCAGCATTTT,CASGDRAEDNQPQHF
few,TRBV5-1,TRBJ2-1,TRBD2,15,TGCGCCAGCAGCTTAGCTAGCGGGGGGTACAATGAGCAGTTCTTC,CASSLASGGYNEQFF
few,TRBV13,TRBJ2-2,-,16,TGTGCCAGCAGCTGGACTGCGCCAGGAAACACCGGGGAGCTGTTTTTT,CASSWTAPGNTGELFF
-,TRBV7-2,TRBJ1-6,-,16,TGTGCCAGCAGCTTGTTAGCCGGACAAATCAATTCACCCCTCCACTTT,CASSLLAGQINSPLHF
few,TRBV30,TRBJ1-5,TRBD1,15,TGTGCTTTCTCAGGGGGATTGGCAGGCAATCAGCCCCAGCATTTT,CAFSGGLAGNQPQHF
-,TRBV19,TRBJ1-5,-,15,TGTGCCAGTGGGGACATGCCGACCAACAATCAGCCCCAGCATTTT,CASGDMPTNNQPQHF
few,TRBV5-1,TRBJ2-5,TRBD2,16,TGCGCCAGCAGCTTGGCAGCAGCGGGGGACACAGAGACCCAGTACTTC,CASSLAAAGDTETQYF
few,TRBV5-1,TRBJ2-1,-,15,TGCGCCAGCAGCTTGGAAAGGGGGATCTACAATGAGCAGTTCTTC,CASSLERGIYNEQFF
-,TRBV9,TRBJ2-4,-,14,TGTGCCAGCAGCGCCGATCCGGTCTCCCAAATTCAGTACTTC,CASSADPVSQIQYF
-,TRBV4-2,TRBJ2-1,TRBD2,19,TGTGCCAGCAGCCAAGATGGAGGCGGGGGGACCCCTTTAGGCTATGAGCAGTTCTTC,CASSQDGGGGTPLGYEQFF
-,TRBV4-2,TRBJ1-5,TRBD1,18,TGTGCCAGCAGCCAAGGCCCAGGGACAGGGGAGAGGCATCAGCCCCAGCATTTT,CASSQGPGTGERHQPQHF
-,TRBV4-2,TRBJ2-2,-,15,TGTGCCAGCAGACCCGAGGCAGGGCCCACCGGGGAGCTGTTTTTT,CASRPEAGPTGELFF
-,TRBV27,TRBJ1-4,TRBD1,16,TGTGCCAGCAGTTCACGACCGGGACAGGGGCGGGAAAAACTGTTTTTT,CASSSRPGQGREKLFF
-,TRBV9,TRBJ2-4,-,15,TGTGCCAGCAGCGTAGGCGGGGGCTACTTCAACATTCAGTACTTC,CASSVGGGYFNIQYF
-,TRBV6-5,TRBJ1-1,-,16,TGTGCCAGCAGTTACGGACGGAGCCTCATGAACACTGAAGCTTTCTTT,CASSYGRSLMNTEAFF
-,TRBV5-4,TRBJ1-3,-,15,TGTGCCAGCAGCATGACTCAGGGTGGCGGAAACACCATATATTTT,CASSMTQGGGNTIYF
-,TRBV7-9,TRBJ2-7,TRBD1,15,TGTGCCAGCAGACCTACAGGGGGTAGCTCCTACGAGCAGTACTTC,CASRPTGGSSYEQYF
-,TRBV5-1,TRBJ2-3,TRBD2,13,TGCGCCAGCGGAGCGGGGGGGCCGGATACGCAGTATTTT,CASGAGGPDTQYF
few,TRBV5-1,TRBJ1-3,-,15,TGCGCCAGCAGCTTGGTTTTCGGACCTGGAAACACCATATATTTT,CASSLVFGPGNTIYF
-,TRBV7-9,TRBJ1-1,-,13,TGTGCCAGCAGCTTGGAGGGAAGCACTGAAGCTTTCTTT,CASSLEGSTEAFF
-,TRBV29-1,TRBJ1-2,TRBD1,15,TGCAGCGTGCGGGGACAGGTCCCCGCCTCAGGAGGCTACACCTTC,CSVRGQVPASGGYTF
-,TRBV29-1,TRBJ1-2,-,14,TGCAGCGCCGAGGGTACGGCCTCTAACTATGGCTACACCTTC,CSAEGTASNYGYTF
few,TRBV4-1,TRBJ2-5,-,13,TGCGCCAGCAGCCAAGGGGCCCAAGAGACCCAGTACTTC,CASSQGAQETQYF
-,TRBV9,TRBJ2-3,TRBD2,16,TGTGCCAGCAGCGTAGAGCGGGGGGGCTTCACAGATACGCAGTATTTT,CASSVERGGFTDTQYF
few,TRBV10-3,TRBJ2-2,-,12,TGTGCCATCAGTGGTACGGCCGGGGAGCTGTTTTTT,CAISGTAGELFF
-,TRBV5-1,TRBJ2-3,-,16,TGCGCCAGCAGCTTGTCTGGGGGGATCCAGCCAGATACGCAGTATTTT,CASSLSGGIQPDTQYF
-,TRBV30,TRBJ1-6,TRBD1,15,TGTGCCTGGAGTGGCAGACAGGGCTCGTATTCACCCCTCCACTTT,CAWSGRQGSYSPLHF
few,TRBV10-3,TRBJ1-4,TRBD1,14,TGTGCCATCAGACCTGACAGGGACCGCGAAAAACTGTTTTTT,CAIRPDRDREKLFF
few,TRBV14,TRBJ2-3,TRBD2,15,TGTGCCAGCAGCCCAGGGACTACCTACACAGATACGCAGTATTTT,CASSPGTTYTDTQYF
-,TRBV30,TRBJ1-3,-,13,TGTGCCTGGAGTGTACAGCTTGGAAACACCATATATTTT,CAWSVQLGNTIYF
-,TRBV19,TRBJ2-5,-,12,TGTGCCAGTGGGACCTACGGGGAGACCCAGTACTTC,CASGTYGETQYF
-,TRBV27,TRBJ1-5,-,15,TGTGCCAGCAGTTATTCAGGGTATAGCAATCAGCCCCAGCATTTT,CASSYSGYSNQPQHF
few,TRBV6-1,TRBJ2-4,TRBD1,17,TGTGCCAGCAGTGTCGGGACAGGGGACGGAGCCAAAAACATTCAGTACTTC,CASSVGTGDGAKNIQYF
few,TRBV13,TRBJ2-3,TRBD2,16,TGTGCCAGCAGCCGACCGGGACTAGCTAGCACAGATACGCAGTATTTT,CASSRPGLASTDTQYF